This record concerns one T cell receptor beta chain sequence. What it recognizes is unknown. This sample is part of a study of cytomegalovirus exposure and HLA in healthy donors. CDR3 length equals 17 residues. The V end was cut by 2 bases, the J end by 6 bases, with 23 bases between. The V gene's germline CDR1 is SNHLY and CDR2 FYNNEI. Notes on the study in general: Evidence from a later analysis indicated that most CMV-associated TCR beta chains looked HLA-restricted. An Asian-associated ancestry cluster reportedly showed fewer N-insertions than the approximately 630-donor mean in a later analysis.

Use of 60 Vbeta and 13 Jbeta primers characterized the PCR. Only in-frame clones appear in the TCRdb table, and some are missing; sequencing was by immunoSEQ multiplex PCR. The data contain 150,000 to 200,000 clones, nearly 80% of them seen just once; the ten biggest clones take up approximately 15%. The sequenced sample consisted of PBMCs. The genes are TRBV2 and TRBJ2-7, with a weak D call TRBD2 (6 bases). The receptor was isolated from a woman in her thirties or forties in good health and CMV-seronegative. This chain's CDR3 is CASSELSTGVAPVEQYF. CDR3 nucleotide sequence: TGTGCCAGCAGTGAACTCTCTACGGGGGTTGCTCCCGTCGAGCAGTACTTC.